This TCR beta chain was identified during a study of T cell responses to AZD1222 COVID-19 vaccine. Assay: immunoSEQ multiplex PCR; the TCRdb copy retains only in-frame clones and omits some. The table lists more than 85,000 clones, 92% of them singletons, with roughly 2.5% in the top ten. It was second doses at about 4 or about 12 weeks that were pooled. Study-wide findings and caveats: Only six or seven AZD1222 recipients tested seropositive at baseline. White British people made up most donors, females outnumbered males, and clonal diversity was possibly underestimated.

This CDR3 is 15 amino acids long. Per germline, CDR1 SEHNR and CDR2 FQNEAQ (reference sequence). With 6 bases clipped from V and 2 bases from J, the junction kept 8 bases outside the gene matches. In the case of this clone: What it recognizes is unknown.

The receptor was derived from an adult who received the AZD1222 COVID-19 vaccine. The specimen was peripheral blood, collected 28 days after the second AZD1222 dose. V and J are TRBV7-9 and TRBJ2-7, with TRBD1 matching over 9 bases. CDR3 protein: CASRRGTGPTYEQYF. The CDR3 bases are TGTGCCAGCAGGCGCGGGACAGGGCCTACCTACGAGCAGTACTTC.